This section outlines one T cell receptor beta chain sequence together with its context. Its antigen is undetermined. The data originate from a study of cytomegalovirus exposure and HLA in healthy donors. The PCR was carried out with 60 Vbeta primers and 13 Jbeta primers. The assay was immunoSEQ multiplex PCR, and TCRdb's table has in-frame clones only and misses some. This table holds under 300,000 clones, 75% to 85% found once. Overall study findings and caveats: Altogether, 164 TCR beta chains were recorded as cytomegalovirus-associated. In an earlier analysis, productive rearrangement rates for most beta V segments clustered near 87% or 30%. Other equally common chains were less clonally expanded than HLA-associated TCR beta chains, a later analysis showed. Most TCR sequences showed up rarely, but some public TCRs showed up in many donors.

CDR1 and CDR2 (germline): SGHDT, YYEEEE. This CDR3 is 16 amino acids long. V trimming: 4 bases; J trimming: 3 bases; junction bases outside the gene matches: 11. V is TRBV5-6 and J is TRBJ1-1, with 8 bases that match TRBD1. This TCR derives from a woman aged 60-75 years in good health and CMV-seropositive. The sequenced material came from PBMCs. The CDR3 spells CASSHQRDRGYTEAFF. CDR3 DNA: TGTGCCAGCAGCCACCAAAGAGACAGGGGATACACTGAAGCTTTCTTT.